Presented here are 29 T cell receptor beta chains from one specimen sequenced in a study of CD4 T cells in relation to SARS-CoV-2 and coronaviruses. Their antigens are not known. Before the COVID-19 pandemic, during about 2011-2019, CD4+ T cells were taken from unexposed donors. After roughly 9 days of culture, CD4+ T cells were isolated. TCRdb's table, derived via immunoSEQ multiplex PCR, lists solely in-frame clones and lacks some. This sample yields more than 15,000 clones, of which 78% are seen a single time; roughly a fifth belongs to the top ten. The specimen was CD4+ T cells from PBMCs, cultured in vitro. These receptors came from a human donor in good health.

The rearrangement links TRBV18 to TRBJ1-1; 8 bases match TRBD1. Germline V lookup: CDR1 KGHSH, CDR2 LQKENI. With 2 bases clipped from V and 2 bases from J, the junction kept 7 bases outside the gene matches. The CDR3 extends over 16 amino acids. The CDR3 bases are TGTGCCAGCTCACCAAGGTCAGGGGGCCTCAACACTGAAGCTTTCTTT. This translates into CASSPRSGGLNTEAFF.

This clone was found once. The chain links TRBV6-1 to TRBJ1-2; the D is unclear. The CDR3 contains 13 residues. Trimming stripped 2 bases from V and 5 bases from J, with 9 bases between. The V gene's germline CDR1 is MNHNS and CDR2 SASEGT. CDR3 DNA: TGTGCCAGCAGTGAAAGTTCAGTTTATGGCTACACCTTC. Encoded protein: CASSESSVYGYTF.

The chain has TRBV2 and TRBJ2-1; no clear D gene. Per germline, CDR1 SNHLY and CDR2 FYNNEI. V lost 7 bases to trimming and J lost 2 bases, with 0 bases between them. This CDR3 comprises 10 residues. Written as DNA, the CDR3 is TGTGCCAGCACCTACAATGAGCAGTTCTTC. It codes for CASTYNEQFF.

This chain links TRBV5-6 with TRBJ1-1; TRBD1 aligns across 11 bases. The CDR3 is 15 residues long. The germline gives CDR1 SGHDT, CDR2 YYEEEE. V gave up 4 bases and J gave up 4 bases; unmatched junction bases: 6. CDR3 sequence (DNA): TGTGCCAGCAGCCCGGACAGGGGGCTTGTCACTGAAGCTTTCTTT. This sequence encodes CASSPDRGLVTEAFF. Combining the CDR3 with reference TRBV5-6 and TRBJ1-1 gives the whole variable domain DAGVTQSPTHLIKTRGQQVTLRCSPKSGHDTVSWYQQALGQGPQFIFQYYEEEERQRGNFPDRFSGHQFPNYSSELNVNALLLGDSALYLCASSPDRGLVTEAFFGQGTRLTVV.

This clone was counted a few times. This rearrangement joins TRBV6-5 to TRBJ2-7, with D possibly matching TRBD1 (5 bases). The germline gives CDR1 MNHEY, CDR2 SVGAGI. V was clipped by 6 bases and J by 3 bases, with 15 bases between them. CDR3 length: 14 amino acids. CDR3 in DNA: TGTGCCAGCAGCCTGTCGCAGGGCCTCTACGAGCAGTACTTC. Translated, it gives CASSLSQGLYEQYF.

The CDR3: CASSFFWGVDTGELFF. The CDR3, as DNA: TGTGCCAGCAGTTTTTTTTGGGGGGTGGACACCGGGGAGCTGTTTTTT. The chain links TRBV28 to TRBJ2-2; tentative D call: TRBD2 (6 bases). Germline V CDR1 and CDR2: MDHEN, SYDVKM. The CDR3 runs 16 residues. V was trimmed by 3 bases and J by 3 bases, leaving 14 bases between them.

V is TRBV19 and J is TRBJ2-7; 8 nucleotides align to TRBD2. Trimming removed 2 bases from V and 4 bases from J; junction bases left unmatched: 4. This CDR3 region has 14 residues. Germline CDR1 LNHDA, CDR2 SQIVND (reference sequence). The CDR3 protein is CASSIYGRDYEQYF. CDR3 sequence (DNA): TGTGCCAGTAGTATATACGGGAGGGATTACGAGCAGTACTTC.

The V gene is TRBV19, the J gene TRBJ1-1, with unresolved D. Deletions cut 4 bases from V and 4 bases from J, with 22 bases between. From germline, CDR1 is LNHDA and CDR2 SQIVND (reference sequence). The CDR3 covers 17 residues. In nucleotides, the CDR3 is TGTGCCAGTAGTACCCCCATTTGGGAGTCCAAGGCCACTGAAGCTTTCTTT. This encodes CASSTPIWESKATEAFF.

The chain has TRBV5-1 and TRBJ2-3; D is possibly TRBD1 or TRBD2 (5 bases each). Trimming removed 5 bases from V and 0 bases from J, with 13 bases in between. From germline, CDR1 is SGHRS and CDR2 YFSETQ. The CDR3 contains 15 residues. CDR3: CASRISGASTDTQYF. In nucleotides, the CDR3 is TGCGCCAGCAGGATTTCCGGGGCTAGCACAGATACGCAGTATTTT.

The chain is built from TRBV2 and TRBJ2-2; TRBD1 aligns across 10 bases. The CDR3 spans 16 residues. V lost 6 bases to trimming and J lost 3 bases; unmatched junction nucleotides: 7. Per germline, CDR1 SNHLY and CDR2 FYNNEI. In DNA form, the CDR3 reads TGTGCCAGCAGCCAGACAGGGGGCTTGGACACCGGGGAGCTGTTTTTT. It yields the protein CASSQTGGLDTGELFF.

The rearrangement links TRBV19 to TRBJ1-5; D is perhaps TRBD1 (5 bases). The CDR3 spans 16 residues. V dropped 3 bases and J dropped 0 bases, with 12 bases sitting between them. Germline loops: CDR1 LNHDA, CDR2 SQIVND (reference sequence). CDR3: CASSMFTGHSNQPQHF. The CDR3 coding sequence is TGTGCCAGTAGTATGTTTACAGGCCATAGCAATCAGCCCCAGCATTTT.

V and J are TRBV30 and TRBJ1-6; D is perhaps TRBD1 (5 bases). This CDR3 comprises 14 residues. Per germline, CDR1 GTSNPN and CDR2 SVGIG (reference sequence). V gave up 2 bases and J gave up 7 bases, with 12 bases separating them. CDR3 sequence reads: CAWSQPQVNSPLHF. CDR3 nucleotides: TGTGCCTGGAGTCAGCCACAGGTCAATTCACCCCTCCACTTT.

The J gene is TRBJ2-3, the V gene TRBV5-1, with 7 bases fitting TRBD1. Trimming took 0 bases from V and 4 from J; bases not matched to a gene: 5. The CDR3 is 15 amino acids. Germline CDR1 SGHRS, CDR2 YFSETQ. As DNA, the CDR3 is TGCGCCAGCAGCTTGGCAGGGGGAAGGGCAGATACGCAGTATTTT. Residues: CASSLAGGRADTQYF.

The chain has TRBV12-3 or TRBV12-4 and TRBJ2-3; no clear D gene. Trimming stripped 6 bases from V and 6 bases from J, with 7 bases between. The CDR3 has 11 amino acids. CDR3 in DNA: TGTGCCAGCAGGTTCGGGGATACGCAGTATTTT. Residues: CASRFGDTQYF.

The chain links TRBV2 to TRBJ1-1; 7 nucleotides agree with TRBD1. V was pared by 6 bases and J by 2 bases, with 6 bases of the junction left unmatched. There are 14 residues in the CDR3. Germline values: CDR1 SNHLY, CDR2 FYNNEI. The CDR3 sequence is CASREQGLNTEAFF. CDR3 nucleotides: TGTGCCAGCAGGGAACAGGGGCTTAACACTGAAGCTTTCTTT.

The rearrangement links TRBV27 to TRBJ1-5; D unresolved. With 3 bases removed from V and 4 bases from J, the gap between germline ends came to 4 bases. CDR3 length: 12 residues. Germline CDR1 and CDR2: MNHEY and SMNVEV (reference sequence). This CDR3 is CASSFLNQPQHF. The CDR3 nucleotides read TGTGCCAGCAGTTTCCTAAATCAGCCCCAGCATTTT.

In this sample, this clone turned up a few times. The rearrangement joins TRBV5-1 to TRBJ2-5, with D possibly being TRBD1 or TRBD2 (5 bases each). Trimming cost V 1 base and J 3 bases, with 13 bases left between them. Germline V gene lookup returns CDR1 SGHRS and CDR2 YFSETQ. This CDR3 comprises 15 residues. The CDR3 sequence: CASSLSRESEETQYF. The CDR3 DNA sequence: TGCGCCAGCAGCTTGTCCAGGGAGAGCGAAGAGACCCAGTACTTC. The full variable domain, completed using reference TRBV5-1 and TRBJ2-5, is KAGVTQTPRYLIKTRGQQVTLSCSPISGHRSVSWYQQTPGQGLQFLFEYFSETQRNKGNFPGRFSGRQFSNSRSEMNVSTLELGDSALYLCASSLSRESEETQYFGPGTRLLVL.

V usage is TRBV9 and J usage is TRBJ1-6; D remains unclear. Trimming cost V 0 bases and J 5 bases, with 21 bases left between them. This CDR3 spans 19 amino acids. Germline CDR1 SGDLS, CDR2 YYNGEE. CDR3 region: CASSVAAAGSRPNNSPLHF. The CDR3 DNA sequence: TGTGCCAGCAGCGTAGCGGCAGCGGGATCTCGACCCAATAATTCACCCCTCCACTTT.

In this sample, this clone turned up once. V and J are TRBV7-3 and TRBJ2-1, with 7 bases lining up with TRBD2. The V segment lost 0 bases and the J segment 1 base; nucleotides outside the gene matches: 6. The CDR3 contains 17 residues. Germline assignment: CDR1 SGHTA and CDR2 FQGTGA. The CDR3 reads CASSLTGGDESYNEQFF. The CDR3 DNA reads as TGTGCCAGCAGCTTAACTGGGGGGGACGAGTCCTACAATGAGCAGTTCTTC.

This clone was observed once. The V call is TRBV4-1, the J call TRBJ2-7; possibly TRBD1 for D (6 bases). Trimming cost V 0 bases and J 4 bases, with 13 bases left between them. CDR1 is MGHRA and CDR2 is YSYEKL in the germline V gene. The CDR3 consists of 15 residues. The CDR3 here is CASSQEGAGAYEQYF. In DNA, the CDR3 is TGCGCCAGCAGCCAAGAGGGCGCAGGGGCATACGAGCAGTACTTC.

The CDR3 reads CASVPLPDRGADTQYF. In DNA form, the CDR3 reads TGTGCCAGCGTCCCCCTTCCGGACCGGGGGGCAGATACGCAGTATTTT. This chain links TRBV7-8 with TRBJ2-3; 7 bases fit TRBD2. Per the germline V gene, CDR1 is SGHVS and CDR2 is FQNEAQ. V shed 8 bases, J shed 4 bases, and the junction held 15 bases outside the gene matches. There are 16 residues in the CDR3.

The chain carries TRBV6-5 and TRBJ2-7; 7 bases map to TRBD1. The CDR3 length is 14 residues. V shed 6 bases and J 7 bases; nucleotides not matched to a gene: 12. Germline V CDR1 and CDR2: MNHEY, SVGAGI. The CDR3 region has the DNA TGTGCCAGCAGGCGACAGGGCCCCTCTGTAGAGCAGTACTTC. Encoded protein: CASRRQGPSVEQYF.

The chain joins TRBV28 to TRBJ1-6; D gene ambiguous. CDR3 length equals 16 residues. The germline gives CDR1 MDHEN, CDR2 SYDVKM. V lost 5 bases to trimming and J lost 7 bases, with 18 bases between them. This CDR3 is CASSLHPGVKNSPLHF. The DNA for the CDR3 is TGTGCCAGCAGTCTCCATCCCGGGGTAAAGAATTCACCCCTCCACTTT. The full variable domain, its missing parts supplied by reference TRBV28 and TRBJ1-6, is DVKVTQSSRYLVKRTGEKVFLECVQDMDHENMFWYRQDPGLGLRLIYFSYDVKMKEKGDIPEGYSVSREKKERFSLILESASTNQTSMYLCASSLHPGVKNSPLHFGNGTRLTVT.

CDR3 bases: TGTGCCAGCAGCGTAGTCGGCTATTTAAACACAGATACGCAGTATTTT. Residues: CASSVVGYLNTDTQYF. This chain links TRBV9 with TRBJ2-3; D is unclear. In germline, CDR1 is SGDLS, CDR2 YYNGEE. The CDR3 spans 16 residues. V lost 0 bases and J lost 2, with 13 bases in between.

The chain's CDR3 is CASSPTDFNEQFF. The DNA of the CDR3 is TGTGCCAGCAGTCCAACCGACTTCAATGAGCAGTTCTTC. The genes are TRBV6-4 and TRBJ2-1; D gene unclear. Germline V gives CDR1 MRHNA, CDR2 SNTAGT. The CDR3 has 13 amino acids. V lost 5 bases and J 6 bases, leaving 11 bases between the germline ends.

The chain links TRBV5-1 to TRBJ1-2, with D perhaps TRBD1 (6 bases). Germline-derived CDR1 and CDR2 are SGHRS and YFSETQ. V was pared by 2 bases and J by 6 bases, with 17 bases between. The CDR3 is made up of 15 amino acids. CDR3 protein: CASSFEQQGLDGYTF. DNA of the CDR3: TGCGCCAGCAGCTTTGAGCAACAGGGTCTCGATGGCTACACCTTC.

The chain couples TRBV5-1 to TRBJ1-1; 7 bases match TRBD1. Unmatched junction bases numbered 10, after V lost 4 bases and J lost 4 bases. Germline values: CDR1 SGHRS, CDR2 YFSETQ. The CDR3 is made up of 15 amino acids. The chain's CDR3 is CASSPSGQASTEAFF. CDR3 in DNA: TGCGCCAGCAGCCCGTCTGGACAGGCCTCCACTGAAGCTTTCTTT.

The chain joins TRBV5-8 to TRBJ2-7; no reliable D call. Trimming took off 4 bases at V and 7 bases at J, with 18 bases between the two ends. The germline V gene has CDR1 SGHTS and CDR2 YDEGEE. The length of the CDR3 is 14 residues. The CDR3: CASSLSRYRGEQYF. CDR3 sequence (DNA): TGTGCCAGCAGCCTCTCCCGCTACCGCGGAGAGCAGTACTTC.

The CDR3 nucleotides read TGTGCCAGTAGTCTGGGACTAGCGGGAGGGCCAGTCGCCGAGCAGTACTTC. Amino acids: CASSLGLAGGPVAEQYF. This chain connects TRBV19 to TRBJ2-7; TRBD2 matches at 16 bases. Trimming took 5 bases from V and 6 from J; bases not matched to a gene: 10. This CDR3 region has 17 residues. The germline V gene encodes CDR1 LNHDA and CDR2 SQIVND (reference sequence). Drawing the rest from reference TRBV19 and TRBJ2-7, the complete variable domain is DGGITQSPKYLFRKEGQNVTLSCEQNLNHDAMYWYRQDPGQGLRLIYYSQIVNDFQKGDIAEGYSVSREKKESFPLTVTSAQKNPTAFYLCASSLGLAGGPVAEQYFGPGTRLTVT.